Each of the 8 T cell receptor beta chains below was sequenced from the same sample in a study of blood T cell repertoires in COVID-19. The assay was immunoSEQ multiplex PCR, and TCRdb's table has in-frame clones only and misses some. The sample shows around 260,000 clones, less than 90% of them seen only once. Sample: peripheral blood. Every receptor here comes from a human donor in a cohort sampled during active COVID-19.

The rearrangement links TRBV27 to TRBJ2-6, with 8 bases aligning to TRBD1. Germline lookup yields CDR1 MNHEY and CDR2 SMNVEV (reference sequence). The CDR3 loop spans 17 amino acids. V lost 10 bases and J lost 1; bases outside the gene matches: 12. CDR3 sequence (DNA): TGTGCCACCAAGTCGGACAGGGTAAGGTCTGGGGCCAACGTCCTGACTTTC. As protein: CATKSDRVRSGANVLTF.

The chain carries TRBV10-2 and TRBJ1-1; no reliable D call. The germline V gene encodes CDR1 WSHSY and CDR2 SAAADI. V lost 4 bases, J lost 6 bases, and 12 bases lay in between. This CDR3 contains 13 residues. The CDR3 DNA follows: TGCGCCAGCAGTGGGGAGGAGAGGGCTGAAGCTTTCTTT. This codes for CASSGEERAEAFF.

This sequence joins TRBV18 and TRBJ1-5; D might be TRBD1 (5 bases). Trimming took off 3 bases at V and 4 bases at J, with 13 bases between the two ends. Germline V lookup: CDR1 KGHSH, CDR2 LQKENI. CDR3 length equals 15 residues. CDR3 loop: CASSPNKAGNQPQHF. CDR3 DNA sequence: TGTGCCAGCTCACCGAACAAAGCAGGGAATCAGCCCCAGCATTTT.

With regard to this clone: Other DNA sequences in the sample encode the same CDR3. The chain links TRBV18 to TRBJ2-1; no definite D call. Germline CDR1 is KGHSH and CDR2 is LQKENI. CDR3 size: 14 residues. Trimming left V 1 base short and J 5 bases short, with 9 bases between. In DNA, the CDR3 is TGTGCCAGCTCACCACTAACGCGAAACAATGAGCAGTTCTTC. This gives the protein CASSPLTRNNEQFF.

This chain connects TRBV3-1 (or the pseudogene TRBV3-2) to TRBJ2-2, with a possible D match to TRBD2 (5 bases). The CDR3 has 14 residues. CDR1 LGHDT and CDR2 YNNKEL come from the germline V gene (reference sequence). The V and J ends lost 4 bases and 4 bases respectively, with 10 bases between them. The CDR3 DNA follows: TGTGCCAGCAGCCTAACCGAGGGCACCGGGGAGCTGTTTTTT. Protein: CASSLTEGTGELFF.

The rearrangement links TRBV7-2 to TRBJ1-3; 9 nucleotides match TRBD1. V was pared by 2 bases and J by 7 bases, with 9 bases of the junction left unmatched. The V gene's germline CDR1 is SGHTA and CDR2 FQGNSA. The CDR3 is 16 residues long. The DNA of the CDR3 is TGTGCCAGCAGCTTAAGGGGGACAGGGACGCTCAACACCATATATTTT. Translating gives CASSLRGTGTLNTIYF. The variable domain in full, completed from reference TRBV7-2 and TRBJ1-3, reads GAGVSQSPSNKVTEKGKDVELRCDPISGHTALYWYRQSLGQGLEFLIYFQGNSAPDKSGLPSDRFSAERTGGSVSTLTIQRTQQEDSAVYLCASSLRGTGTLNTIYFGEGSWLTVV.

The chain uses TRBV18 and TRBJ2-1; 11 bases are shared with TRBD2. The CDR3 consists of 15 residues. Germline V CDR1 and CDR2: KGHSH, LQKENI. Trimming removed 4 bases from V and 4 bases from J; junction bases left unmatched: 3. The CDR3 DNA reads TGTGCCAGCTCACAGGGACTAGCGGAATACAATGAGCAGTTCTTC. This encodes CASSQGLAEYNEQFF.

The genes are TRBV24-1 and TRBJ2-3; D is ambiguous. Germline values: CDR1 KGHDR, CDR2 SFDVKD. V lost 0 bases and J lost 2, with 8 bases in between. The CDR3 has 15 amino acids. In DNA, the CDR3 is TGTGCCACCAGTGATTTGAGAGATCCCACAGATACGCAGTATTTT. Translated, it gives CATSDLRDPTDTQYF.